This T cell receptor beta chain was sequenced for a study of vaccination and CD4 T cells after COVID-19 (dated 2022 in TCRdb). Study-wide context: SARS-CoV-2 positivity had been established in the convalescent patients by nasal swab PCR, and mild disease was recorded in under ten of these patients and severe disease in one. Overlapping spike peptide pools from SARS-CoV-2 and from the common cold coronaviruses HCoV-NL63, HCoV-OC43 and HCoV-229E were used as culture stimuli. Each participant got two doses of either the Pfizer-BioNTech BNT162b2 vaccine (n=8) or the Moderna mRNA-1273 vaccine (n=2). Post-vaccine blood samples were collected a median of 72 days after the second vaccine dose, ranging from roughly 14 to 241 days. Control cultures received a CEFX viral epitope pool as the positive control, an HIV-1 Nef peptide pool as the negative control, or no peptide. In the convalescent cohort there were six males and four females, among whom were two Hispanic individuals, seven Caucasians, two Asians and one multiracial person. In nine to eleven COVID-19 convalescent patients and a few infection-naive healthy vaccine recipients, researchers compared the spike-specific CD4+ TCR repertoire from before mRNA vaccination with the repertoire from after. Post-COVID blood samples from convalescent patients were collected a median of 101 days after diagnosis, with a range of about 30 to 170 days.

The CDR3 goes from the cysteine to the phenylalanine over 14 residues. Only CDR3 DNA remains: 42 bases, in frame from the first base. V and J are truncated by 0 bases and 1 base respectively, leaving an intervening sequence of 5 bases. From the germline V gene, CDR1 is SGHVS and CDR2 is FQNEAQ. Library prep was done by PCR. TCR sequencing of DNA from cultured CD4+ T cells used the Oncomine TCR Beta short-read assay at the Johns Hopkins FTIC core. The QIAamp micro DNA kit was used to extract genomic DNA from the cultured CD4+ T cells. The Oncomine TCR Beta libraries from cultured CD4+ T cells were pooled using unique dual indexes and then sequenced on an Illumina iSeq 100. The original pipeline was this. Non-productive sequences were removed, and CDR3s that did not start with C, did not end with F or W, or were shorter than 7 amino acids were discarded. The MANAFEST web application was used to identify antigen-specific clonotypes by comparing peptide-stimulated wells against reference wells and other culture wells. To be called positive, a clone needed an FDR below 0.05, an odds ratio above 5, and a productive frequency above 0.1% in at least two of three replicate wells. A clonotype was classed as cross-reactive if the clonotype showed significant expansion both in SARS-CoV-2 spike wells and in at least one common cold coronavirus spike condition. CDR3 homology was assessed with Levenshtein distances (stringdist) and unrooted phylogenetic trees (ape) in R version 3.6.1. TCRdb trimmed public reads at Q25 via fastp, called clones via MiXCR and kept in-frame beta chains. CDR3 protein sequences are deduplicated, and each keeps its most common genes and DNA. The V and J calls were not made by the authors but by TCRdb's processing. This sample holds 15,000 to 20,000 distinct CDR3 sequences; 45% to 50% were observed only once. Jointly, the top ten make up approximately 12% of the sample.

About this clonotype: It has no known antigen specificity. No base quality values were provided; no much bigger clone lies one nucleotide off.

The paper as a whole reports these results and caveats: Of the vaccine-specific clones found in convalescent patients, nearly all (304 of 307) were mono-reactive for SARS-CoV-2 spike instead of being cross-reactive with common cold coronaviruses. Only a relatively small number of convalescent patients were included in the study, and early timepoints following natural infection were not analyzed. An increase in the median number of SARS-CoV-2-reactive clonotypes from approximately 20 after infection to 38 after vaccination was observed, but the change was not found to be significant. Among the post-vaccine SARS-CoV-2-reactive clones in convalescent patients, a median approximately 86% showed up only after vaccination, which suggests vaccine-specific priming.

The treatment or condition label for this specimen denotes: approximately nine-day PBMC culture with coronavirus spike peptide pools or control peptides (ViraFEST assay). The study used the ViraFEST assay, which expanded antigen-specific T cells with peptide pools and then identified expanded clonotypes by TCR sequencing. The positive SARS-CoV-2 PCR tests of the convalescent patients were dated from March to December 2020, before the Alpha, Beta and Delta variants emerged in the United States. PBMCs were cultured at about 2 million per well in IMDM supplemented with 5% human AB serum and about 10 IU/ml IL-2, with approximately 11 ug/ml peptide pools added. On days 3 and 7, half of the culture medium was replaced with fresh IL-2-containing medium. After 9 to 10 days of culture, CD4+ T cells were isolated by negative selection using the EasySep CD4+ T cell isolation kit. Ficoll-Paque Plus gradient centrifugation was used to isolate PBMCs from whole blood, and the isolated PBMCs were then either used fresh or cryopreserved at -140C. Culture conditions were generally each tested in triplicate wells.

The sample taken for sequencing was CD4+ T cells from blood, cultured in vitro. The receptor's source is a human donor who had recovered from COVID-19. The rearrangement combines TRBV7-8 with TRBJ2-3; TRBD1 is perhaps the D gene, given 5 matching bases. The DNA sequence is TGTGCCAGCAGCTTAGCGGGGCGCACAGATACGCAGTATTTT. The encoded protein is CASSLAGRTDTQYF.